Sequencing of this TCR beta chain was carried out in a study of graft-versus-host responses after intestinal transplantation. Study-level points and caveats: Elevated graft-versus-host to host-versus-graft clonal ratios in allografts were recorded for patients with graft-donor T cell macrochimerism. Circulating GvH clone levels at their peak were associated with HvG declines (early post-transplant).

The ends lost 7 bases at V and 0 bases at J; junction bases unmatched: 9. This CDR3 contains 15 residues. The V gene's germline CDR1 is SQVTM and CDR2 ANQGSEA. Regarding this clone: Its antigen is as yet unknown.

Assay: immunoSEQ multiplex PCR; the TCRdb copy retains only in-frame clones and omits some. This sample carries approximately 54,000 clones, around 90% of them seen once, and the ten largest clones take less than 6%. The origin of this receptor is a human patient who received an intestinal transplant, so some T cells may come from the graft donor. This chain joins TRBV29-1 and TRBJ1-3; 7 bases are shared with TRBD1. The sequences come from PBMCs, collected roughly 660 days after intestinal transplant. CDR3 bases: TGCAGCGCGGGGACAGATATCCCCTCTGGAAACACCATATATTTT. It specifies CSAGTDIPSGNTIYF. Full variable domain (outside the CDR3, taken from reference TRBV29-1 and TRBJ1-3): SAVISQKPSRDICQRGTSLTIQCQVDSQVTMMFWYRQQPGQSLTLIATANQGSEATYESGFVIDKFPISRPNLTFSTLTVSNMSPEDSSIYLCSAGTDIPSGNTIYFGEGSWLTVV.